These 5 T cell receptor beta chains were sequenced from one sample in a study of beta chain features in type 1 diabetes. The study reverse transcribed the entire isolated RNA, so it sequenced expressed TCRB transcripts. Repertoires were generated with immunoSEQ multiplex PCR, while TCRdb's copy carries only in-frame clones and drops some. Among 900,000 or so clones listed, roughly 16% were seen once. The sequenced sample was naive CD4+ T cells from blood. These TCRs come from a woman aged 18 to 35 in good health.

The chain is built from TRBV28 and TRBJ2-7; 10 bases map to TRBD2. Germline CDR1 and CDR2: MDHEN and SYDVKM. The ends lost 7 bases at V and 0 bases at J; junction bases unmatched: 6. This CDR3 has 15 amino acids. The CDR3 here is CASTGAGGLSYEQYF. The CDR3 coding sequence is TGTGCCAGCACTGGAGCGGGAGGGCTCTCCTACGAGCAGTACTTC.

This chain uses TRBV7-9 with TRBJ2-2; weak D call: TRBD1 (6 bases). This CDR3 comprises 15 residues. The V and J ends lost 10 bases and 1 base respectively, with 16 bases between them. CDR1 SEHNR and CDR2 FQNEAQ come from the germline V gene (reference sequence). In DNA form, the CDR3 reads TGTGCCACCCCCCGGGGCAGGGGGAACACCGGGGAGCTGTTTTTT. Amino acid sequence: CATPRGRGNTGELFF. Complete variable domain (other parts from reference TRBV7-9 and TRBJ2-2): DTGVSQNPRHKITKRGQNVTFRCDPISEHNRLYWYRQTLGQGPEFLTYFQNEAQLEKSRLLSDRFSAERPKGSFSTLEIQRTEQGDSAMYLCATPRGRGNTGELFFGEGSRLTVL.

This chain links TRBV6-5 with TRBJ1-1; 9 bases are a match to TRBD1. The V and J ends lost 5 bases and 7 bases, in that order; junction bases with no gene match: 8. CDR1 and CDR2 from the germline V gene are MNHEY and SVGAGI. The CDR3 sequence is 14 residues long. DNA of the CDR3: TGTGCCAGCAGTGGGCCGGGACAGGGCCTTGAAGCTTTCTTT. This codes for CASSGPGQGLEAFF.

The chain joins TRBV6-1 to TRBJ2-1; D may be TRBD1 (5 bases). This CDR3 is built from 17 residues. Trimming pared 2 bases from V and 0 bases from J, leaving 14 bases between. Germline loops: CDR1 MNHNS, CDR2 SASEGT. CDR3 loop: CASSEIMTDLSYNEQFF. The CDR3, as DNA: TGTGCCAGCAGTGAAATTATGACAGACCTCTCCTACAATGAGCAGTTCTTC.

V gene TRBV19 combines with J gene TRBJ2-4; maybe TRBD1 (5 bases). Trimming cost V 6 bases and J 3 bases, with 15 bases left between them. The CDR3 contains 15 residues. CDR1 and CDR2 (germline): LNHDA, SQIVND (reference sequence). This chain's CDR3 is CASRTAEPGKNIQYF. CDR3 in DNA: TGTGCCAGTAGGACAGCTGAGCCAGGCAAAAACATTCAGTACTTC. The whole variable domain, remainder taken from reference TRBV19 and TRBJ2-4, is DGGITQSPKYLFRKEGQNVTLSCEQNLNHDAMYWYRQDPGQGLRLIYYSQIVNDFQKGDIAEGYSVSREKKESFPLTVTSAQKNPTAFYLCASRTAEPGKNIQYFGAGTRLSVL.